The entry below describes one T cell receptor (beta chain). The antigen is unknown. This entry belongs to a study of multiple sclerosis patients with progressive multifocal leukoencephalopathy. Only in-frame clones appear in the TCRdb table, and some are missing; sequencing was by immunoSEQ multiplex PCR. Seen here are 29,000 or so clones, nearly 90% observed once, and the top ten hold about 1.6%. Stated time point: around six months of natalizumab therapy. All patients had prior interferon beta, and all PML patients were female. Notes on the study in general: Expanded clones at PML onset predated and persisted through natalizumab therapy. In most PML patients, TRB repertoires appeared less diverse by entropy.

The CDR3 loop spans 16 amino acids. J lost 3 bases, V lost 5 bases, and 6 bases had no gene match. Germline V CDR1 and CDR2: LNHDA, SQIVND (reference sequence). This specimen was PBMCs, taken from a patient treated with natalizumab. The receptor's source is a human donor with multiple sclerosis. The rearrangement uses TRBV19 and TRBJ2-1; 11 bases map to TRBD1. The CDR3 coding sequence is TGTGCCAGTAGTCGGCGGGACAGGGGGAACTACAATGAGCAGTTCTTC. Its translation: CASSRRDRGNYNEQFF.